This is a list of T cell receptor beta chains from one sample in a study of regulatory T cells in long-lasting Graves disease. From the multiplex PCR reads, TCRdb called clonotypes with MiXCR, one entry per CDR3 protein. The table has fewer than 550,000 distinct CDR3 sequences, around 16% seen once; the top ten hold roughly 25%. The same data also contributed to another study, on T cells in Graves' hyperthyroidism and ophthalmopathy.

The starting material was peripheral blood mononuclear cells (PBMCs), obtained at new diagnosis, from a patient treated with antithyroid drugs. The receptor set was obtained from a woman aged 35-65 years with Graves disease. Both conserved end residues are part of each CDR3. A D gene is named only where the DNA matches it firmly. A row's size may be missing; if present it is once, few, many or a size class.

j_gene | abundance | v_gene | d_gene | CDR3aa | CDR3nt
TRBJ1-2 | many | TRBV2 | TRBD1 | CATSLNRGDGYTF | TGTGCCACCTCACTTAACAGGGGCGATGGCTACACCTTC
TRBJ2-2 | - | TRBV2 | - | CASTVETSNTGELFF | TGTGCCAGCACCGTGGAGACATCAAACACCGGGGAGCTGTTTTTT
TRBJ1-2 | many | TRBV3-1 | - | CASSQGGHLYGYTF | TGTGCCAGCAGCCAAGGGGGACATCTGTATGGCTACACCTTC
TRBJ1-2 | few | TRBV27 | - | CASSRGMGRVGGYTF | TGTGCCAGCAGCCGCGGAATGGGGAGGGTGGGGGGCTACACCTTC
TRBJ2-7 | many | TRBV12-3/TRBV12-4 | TRBD1 | CASSFGTGGYEQYF | TGTGCCAGCAGCTTCGGGACAGGGGGCTACGAGCAGTACTTC
TRBJ2-3 | few | TRBV9 | - | CASSVASSLVTDTQYF | TGTGCCAGCAGCGTGGCTAGCAGCCTCGTGACAGATACGCAGTATTTT
TRBJ2-1 | few | TRBV5-4 | - | CASSLGWGITYNEQFF | TGTGCCAGCAGCTTGGGATGGGGGATCACCTACAATGAGCAGTTCTTC
TRBJ1-6 | - | TRBV12-3/TRBV12-4 | TRBD1 | CASSSATGKGAPLHF | TGTGCCAGCAGTTCCGCGACAGGGAAGGGAGCACCCCTCCACTTT
TRBJ2-3 | many | TRBV20-1 | TRBD2 | CSETGPGGIADTQYF | TGCAGTGAGACGGGTCCGGGGGGAATTGCAGATACGCAGTATTTT
TRBJ2-4 | - | TRBV12-3/TRBV12-4 | TRBD2 | CASSSSGGSYIQYF | TGTGCCAGCAGTTCCAGCGGGGGGTCTTACATTCAGTACTTC
TRBJ2-3 | many | TRBV7-2 | TRBD2 | CASSPGLAGGHNTQYF | TGTGCCAGCAGCCCAGGACTAGCGGGGGGGCACAATACGCAGTATTTT
TRBJ1-1 | many | TRBV20-1 | - | CSARVSGGSTEAFF | TGCAGTGCTAGAGTGAGCGGGGGCAGCACTGAAGCTTTCTTT
TRBJ1-5 | - | TRBV4-1 | - | CASSQVWAQANQPQHF | TGCGCCAGCAGCCAAGTGTGGGCACAGGCCAATCAGCCCCAGCATTTT
TRBJ2-7 | many | TRBV11-1 | TRBD1 | CASSFLTGAHEQYF | TGTGCCAGCAGCTTCTTGACAGGGGCTCACGAGCAGTACTTC
TRBJ1-1 | many | TRBV12-3/TRBV12-4 | - | CASSLRYNTEAFF | TGTGCCAGCAGTTTAAGGTATAACACTGAAGCTTTCTTT
TRBJ2-5 | - | TRBV9 | - | CASSDGAPGAQYF | TGTGCCAGCAGCGACGGGGCCCCCGGGGCCCAGTACTTC
TRBJ1-3 | - | TRBV4-1 | - | CASSPSTGRWGNTIYF | TGCGCCAGCAGCCCCTCCACAGGCCGGTGGGGAAACACCATATATTTT
TRBJ2-7 | - | TRBV27 | - | CASSFLGASYEQYF | TGTGCCAGCAGTTTCTTGGGGGCTTCCTACGAGCAGTACTTC
TRBJ2-3 | many | TRBV3-1 | - | CASRGGTDTQYF | TGTGCCAGCCGCGGGGGCACAGATACGCAGTATTTT
TRBJ1-2 | many | TRBV5-1 | - | CASSSGPWLNYGYTF | TGCGCCAGCAGCTCAGGTCCCTGGCTAAACTATGGCTACACCTTC
TRBJ1-2 | many | TRBV11-2 | TRBD1 | CASSLETGLGYTF | TGTGCCAGCAGCTTAGAGACAGGGTTGGGCTACACCTTC
TRBJ1-1 | many | TRBV28 | - | CASSPPPGGGNTEAFF | TGTGCCAGCAGTCCCCCCCCTGGGGGGGGGAACACTGAAGCTTTCTTT
TRBJ2-2 | many | TRBV5-1 | TRBD2 | CASSTGTSAGELFF | TGCGCCAGCAGCACCGGGACTAGCGCCGGGGAGCTGTTTTTT
TRBJ2-1 | - | TRBV6-2/TRBV6-3 | TRBD2 | CATSRGAGGYNEQFF | TGTGCCACCTCAAGGGGAGCGGGGGGTTACAATGAGCAGTTCTTC
TRBJ2-2 | - | TRBV7-9 | - | CASSLDGSGNTGELFF | TGTGCCAGCAGCTTAGACGGTAGCGGGAACACCGGGGAGCTGTTTTTT
TRBJ1-3 | - | TRBV18 | - | CASSPYKGSSGNTIYF | TGTGCCAGCTCACCATATAAAGGGAGCTCTGGAAACACCATATATTTT
TRBJ2-5 | few | TRBV5-1 | TRBD1 | CASSYTGVRETQYF | TGCGCCAGCAGCTATACAGGGGTCAGAGAGACCCAGTACTTC
TRBJ1-1 | many | TRBV3-1 | - | CASSQILQGAAFF | TGTGCCAGCAGCCAAATTTTACAGGGAGCAGCTTTCTTT
TRBJ2-2 | many | TRBV5-1 | - | CASSLTGKDTGELFF | TGCGCCAGCAGCTTAACGGGAAAGGACACCGGGGAGCTGTTTTTT
TRBJ2-2 | few | TRBV5-1 | - | CASSLARGSNTGELFF | TGCGCCAGCAGCTTGGCAAGGGGCTCAAACACCGGGGAGCTGTTTTTT
TRBJ2-5 | - | TRBV18 | - | CASSRAIQETQYF | TGTGCCAGCTCACGGGCTATCCAAGAGACCCAGTACTTC
TRBJ2-3 | few | TRBV14 | - | CASSQLAPRPQYF | TGTGCCAGCAGCCAGCTAGCTCCCCGGCCGCAGTATTTT
TRBJ2-7 | many | TRBV30 | - | CAWSAGGLYEQYF | TGTGCCTGGTCGGCTGGGGGCTTGTACGAGCAGTACTTC
TRBJ2-1 | many | TRBV12-5 | TRBD2 | CASGASSGGTYNEQFF | TGTGCTAGTGGTGCTTCTAGCGGGGGGACGTACAATGAGCAGTTCTTC
TRBJ1-3 | many | TRBV11-2 | - | CASSAMIASGNTIYF | TGTGCCAGCAGCGCGATGATTGCCTCTGGAAACACCATATATTTT
TRBJ2-1 | - | TRBV7-6 | TRBD2 | CASIATSGGANYNEQFF | TGTGCCAGCATCGCTACTAGCGGGGGGGCAAATTACAATGAGCAGTTCTTC
TRBJ1-1 | few | TRBV10-3 | - | CAISDGGALNTEAFF | TGTGCCATCAGCGATGGGGGGGCGCTGAACACTGAAGCTTTCTTT
TRBJ2-2 | - | TRBV7-6 | - | CASSLGVQGLNTGELFF | TGTGCCAGCAGCTTAGGAGTTCAGGGGCTGAACACCGGGGAGCTGTTTTTT
TRBJ2-5 | - | TRBV4-3 | TRBD1 | CASSLTGDRETQYF | TGCGCCAGCAGCCTTACAGGGGATCGGGAGACCCAGTACTTC
TRBJ2-1 | few | TRBV18 | - | CASSPPGGDGPGDEQFF | TGTGCCAGCTCACCACCGGGCGGGGATGGGCCTGGGGATGAGCAGTTCTTC
TRBJ1-2 | many | TRBV20-1 | - | CSARVPVGGYTF | TGCAGTGCTAGAGTCCCCGTAGGTGGCTACACCTTC
TRBJ2-1 | many | TRBV11-2 | - | CASSFNHYNEQFF | TGTGCCAGCAGCTTTAACCATTACAATGAGCAGTTCTTC
TRBJ2-1 | - | TRBV5-1 | - | CASGGASYNEQFF | TGCGCCAGCGGGGGGGCCTCCTACAATGAGCAGTTCTTC
TRBJ1-2 | - | TRBV19 | - | CASSGWTDIYGYTF | TGTGCCAGTAGTGGTTGGACGGACATCTATGGCTACACCTTC
TRBJ1-5 | - | TRBV2 | TRBD1 | CASNRDSYSNQPQHF | TGTGCCAGCAATCGGGACAGCTATAGCAATCAGCCCCAGCATTTT
TRBJ1-5 | many | TRBV30 | - | CAWSVSDSFNQPQHF | TGTGCCTGGAGTGTATCGGACAGTTTTAATCAGCCCCAGCATTTT
TRBJ2-1 | - | TRBV6-2/TRBV6-3 | TRBD2 | CASSRAGASGVRGNEQFF | TGTGCCAGCAGTAGGGCCGGGGCTAGCGGGGTAAGGGGCAATGAGCAGTTCTTC
TRBJ1-2 | - | TRBV4-1 | - | CASSQERGGNYGYTF | TGCGCCAGCAGCCAAGAGCGCGGTGGGAACTATGGCTACACCTTC
TRBJ2-7 | many | TRBV6-9 | TRBD1 | CASSYARQGRNEQYF | TGTGCCAGCAGTTACGCGAGACAGGGAAGGAACGAGCAGTACTTC
TRBJ1-1 | many | TRBV27 | - | CASSRASGEGEAFF | TGTGCCAGCAGTCGGGCCTCTGGGGAGGGTGAAGCTTTCTTT
TRBJ1-2 | many | TRBV12-3/TRBV12-4 | TRBD1 | CASTIPGQPYGYTF | TGTGCCAGCACCATACCGGGACAGCCCTATGGCTACACCTTC
TRBJ2-3 | many | TRBV5-6 | - | CASSARGHHTQYF | TGTGCCAGCAGCGCCCGAGGCCACCATACGCAGTATTTT
TRBJ1-6 | many | TRBV3-1 | - | CASSQGVGSPLHF | TGTGCCAGCAGCCAAGGAGTCGGCTCACCCCTCCACTTT
TRBJ1-5 | - | TRBV19 | - | CASSVNIGLSNQPQHF | TGTGCCAGTTCCGTGAATATTGGGCTAAGCAATCAGCCCCAGCATTTT